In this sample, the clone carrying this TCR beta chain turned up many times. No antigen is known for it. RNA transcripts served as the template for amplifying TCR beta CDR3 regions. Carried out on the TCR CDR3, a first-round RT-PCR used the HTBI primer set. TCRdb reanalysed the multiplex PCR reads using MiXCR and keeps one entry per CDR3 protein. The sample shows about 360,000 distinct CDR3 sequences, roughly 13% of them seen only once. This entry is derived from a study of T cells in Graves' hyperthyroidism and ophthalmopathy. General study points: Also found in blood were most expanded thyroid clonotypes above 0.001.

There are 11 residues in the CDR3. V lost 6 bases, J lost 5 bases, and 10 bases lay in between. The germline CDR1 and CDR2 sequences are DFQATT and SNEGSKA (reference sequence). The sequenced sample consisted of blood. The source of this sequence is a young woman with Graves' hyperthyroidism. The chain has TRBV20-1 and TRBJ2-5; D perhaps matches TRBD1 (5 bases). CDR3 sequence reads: CSARAGETQYF. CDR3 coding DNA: TGCAGTGCCAGGGCTGGGGAGACCCAGTACTTC.